Below, one T cell receptor (beta chain) is given with its context. Its specificity is not known. Between the trimmed V and J ends, which lost 0 bases and 5 bases, there was a span of 13 bases. CDR3 length: 15 residues. The V gene's germline CDR1 is MNHEY and CDR2 SVGAGI. The data derive from a study of T cell responses to AZD1222 COVID-19 vaccine. Clones were sequenced by immunoSEQ multiplex PCR, and TCRdb holds only the in-frame ones, with some missing. The profile shows more than 100,000 clones, approximately 91% of them singletons. General study points: Repertoire samples came only from after the peak T cell response. Compared with day 0, the breadth and depth of the Spike-specific TCR repertoire rose significantly after two doses of AZD1222. Per reports, nearly half of all spike-specific TCRs target regions that are unmutated in variants.

Second doses were pooled across both intervals (about 4 or about 12 weeks). The chain is built from TRBV6-5 and TRBJ1-1; D not certain. The starting material was peripheral blood, obtained 28 days after the second AZD1222 dose. The TCR was taken from an adult who received the AZD1222 COVID-19 vaccine. The CDR3 reads CASSYSFVGDTEAFF. CDR3 coding DNA: TGTGCCAGCAGTTACTCATTCGTGGGAGATACTGAAGCTTTCTTT.